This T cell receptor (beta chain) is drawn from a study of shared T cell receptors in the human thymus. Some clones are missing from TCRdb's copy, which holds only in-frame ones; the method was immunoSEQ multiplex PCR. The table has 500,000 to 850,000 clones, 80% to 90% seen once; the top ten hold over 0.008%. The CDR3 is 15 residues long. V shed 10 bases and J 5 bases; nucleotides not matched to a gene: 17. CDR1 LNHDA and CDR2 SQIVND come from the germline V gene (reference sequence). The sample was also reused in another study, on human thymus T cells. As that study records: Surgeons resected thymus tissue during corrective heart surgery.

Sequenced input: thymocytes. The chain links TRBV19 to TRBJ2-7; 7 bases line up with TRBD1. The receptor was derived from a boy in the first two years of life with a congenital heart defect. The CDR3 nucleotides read TGTGCCACCCGAGGGGGCAGGTCTCGAGTAGACGAGCAGTACTTC. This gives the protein CATRGGRSRVDEQYF. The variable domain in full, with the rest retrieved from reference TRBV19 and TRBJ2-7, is DGGITQSPKYLFRKEGQNVTLSCEQNLNHDAMYWYRQDPGQGLRLIYYSQIVNDFQKGDIAEGYSVSREKKESFPLTVTSAQKNPTAFYLCATRGGRSRVDEQYFGPGTRLTVT.